Each of the 9 T cell receptor beta chains below was sequenced from the same sample in a study of CD8 T cells in ankylosing spondylitis. Study conclusions and caveats: Made up of about eight highly homologous variants, a TCR beta motif appeared characteristic of ankylosing spondylitis blood.

Their cognate antigens are unknown. TCRdb reprocessed the 5' RACE reads via MiXCR and lists one record per CDR3 protein. The profile shows 650,000 to 800,000 distinct CDR3 sequences, under 20% of them singletons. Sequences were obtained from blood, either unsorted or a sorted T cell fraction (not recorded which). These receptors were taken from a male donor with ankylosing spondylitis.

This clonotype was found a few times. V usage is TRBV20-1 and J usage is TRBJ1-1; tentative D call: TRBD1 (5 bases). Germline V gene lookup returns CDR1 DFQATT and CDR2 SNEGSKA (reference sequence). The CDR3 runs 15 residues. V lost 0 bases and J lost 4, with 15 bases in between. Here the CDR3 reads CSARDRIRVGTEAFF. CDR3 sequence (DNA): TGCAGTGCTAGAGATCGAATCAGGGTTGGCACTGAAGCTTTCTTT.

This clonotype was found a few times. The chain joins TRBV28 to TRBJ2-5; D is possibly TRBD2 (6 bases). V lost 5 bases, J lost 6 bases, and 19 bases lay in between. From germline, CDR1 is MDHEN and CDR2 SYDVKM. This CDR3 region has 15 residues. The CDR3 sequence: CASSILGGTEKTQYF. DNA of the CDR3: TGTGCCAGCAGTATACTTGGGGGGACCGAGAAGACCCAGTACTTC.

The rearrangement links TRBV20-1 to TRBJ1-2; no firm D call. Germline V CDR1 and CDR2: DFQATT, SNEGSKA (reference sequence). This CDR3 is 17 amino acids long. The V end was cut by 0 bases, the J end by 4 bases, with 21 bases between. The CDR3 loop is CSARDPPWDVSSYGYTF. DNA of the CDR3: TGCAGTGCTAGAGATCCGCCCTGGGATGTCAGTTCCTATGGCTACACCTTC.

This clonotype was counted a few times. This chain links TRBV18 with TRBJ2-7; D is possibly TRBD1 (5 bases). V lost 2 bases to trimming and J lost 3 bases, with 11 bases between them. The CDR3 is 14 residues long. CDR1 is KGHSH and CDR2 is LQKENI in the germline V gene. The CDR3 region has the DNA TGTGCCAGCTCACCAAAGGACACCCTCTACGAGCAGTACTTC. Translated: CASSPKDTLYEQYF.

The chain carries TRBV28 and TRBJ2-6, with a tentative D call TRBD2 (5 bases). CDR1 is MDHEN, CDR2 SYDVKM, per germline. Deletions cut 4 bases from V and 0 bases from J, with 10 bases between. The CDR3 loop spans 16 amino acids. DNA for the CDR3: TGTGCCAGCAGTTCGGGGTCCAACTCTGGGGCCAACGTCCTGACTTTC. Translating it yields CASSSGSNSGANVLTF.

The chain carries TRBV6-6 and TRBJ2-7, with D possibly being TRBD1 or TRBD2 (5 bases each). CDR3 length: 13 amino acids. With 9 bases removed from V and 6 bases from J, the gap between germline ends came to 18 bases. Looked up from germline, CDR1 is MNHNY and CDR2 is SVGAGI (reference sequence). The CDR3 sequence is CASTWDPQGEQYF. In DNA form, the CDR3 reads TGTGCCAGTACTTGGGACCCGCAGGGCGAGCAGTACTTC.

The sample holds a few counts of this clonotype. The V call is TRBV20-1, the J call TRBJ2-5; D is ambiguous. CDR3 size: 16 residues. Germline lookup yields CDR1 DFQATT and CDR2 SNEGSKA (reference sequence). Trimming took off 4 bases at V and 5 bases at J, with 23 bases between the two ends. For the CDR3, the DNA is TGCAGTGCTATCACCAACCAGGACCGCTACATGGAGACCCAGTACTTC. Encoded protein: CSAITNQDRYMETQYF.

V is TRBV5-1 and J is TRBJ1-2; D possibly corresponds to TRBD1 (6 bases). Between the trimmed V and J ends, which lost 1 base and 4 bases, there was a span of 14 bases. This CDR3 has 15 amino acids. Germline V gene lookup returns CDR1 SGHRS and CDR2 YFSETQ. The CDR3: CASSLSNRDSYGYTF. As DNA, the CDR3 is TGCGCCAGCAGCTTGTCTAACAGGGACTCCTATGGCTACACCTTC.

This clonotype turned up a few times. The chain combines TRBV7-9 with TRBJ2-3, with D tentatively TRBD1 (5 bases). This CDR3 is 16 amino acids long. CDR1 SEHNR and CDR2 FQNEAQ come from the germline V gene (reference sequence). Trimming cost V 6 bases and J 3 bases, with 19 bases left between them. The CDR3 sequence is CASRHLTGPGTDTQYF. The CDR3 bases are TGTGCCAGCAGGCACCTTACAGGACCAGGGACAGATACGCAGTATTTT.